This T cell receptor (beta chain) was documented in a study of regulatory T cells in long-lasting Graves disease. Whole-study context: The criterion for persistent Graves' disease was over 5 years of antithyroid drugs with positive TSH receptor antibodies. Whole-study results and caveats: Comparison showed that persistent patients shared more public clonotypes (fewer than 3,000) than new patients (roughly 970). TCR diversity was lower in persistent than newly diagnosed Graves' disease. TRBV28, TRBJ1-2 and TRBJ2-5 were segments that persistent disease favored.

As to time point: persistent/refractory GD, antithyroid drugs over 5 years with positive TRAb. The TCR library was made from RNA that had been extracted from PBMCs in TRIzol. The table lists this clonotype with a few counts. Its antigen is unidentified. There are 13 residues in the CDR3. Germline V gene data show CDR1 as ENHRY and CDR2 as SYGVKD. Trimming removed 8 bases at V and 2 bases at J, with 13 bases between. TCR beta libraries were built with iRepertoire HTBI primers and Arm-PCR of CDR3 regions. Using its own MiXCR run on the multiplex PCR reads, TCRdb lists one record per CDR3 protein. This table has 360,000 or so distinct CDR3 sequences, approximately 25% appearing once.

This receptor was taken from a woman between 35 and 50 years old with Graves disease. Material: peripheral blood mononuclear cells (PBMCs), obtained when the disease was refractory, from a patient treated with antithyroid drugs. This chain uses TRBV10-3 with TRBJ2-7; a weak D match, TRBD1 (6 bases). CDR3 sequence (DNA): TGTGCCATCCACGAGACAGGACCCTACGAGCAGTACTTC. Translating gives CAIHETGPYEQYF.